This entry lists 4 T cell receptor beta chains sequenced from one sample in a study of blood T cell repertoires in COVID-19. Generated by immunoSEQ multiplex PCR, the TCRdb table keeps only in-frame clones and is missing some. Of 40,000 or so clones in the sample, approximately 89% are singletons; the top ten hold roughly 2%. Sequencing was carried out using peripheral blood. The receptors shown here come from a man aged 50 to 59 with active COVID-19.

V usage is TRBV2 and J usage is TRBJ1-1; tentative D call: TRBD1 (5 bases). The CDR3 spans 13 residues. V lost 1 base and J lost 6, with 9 bases in between. In germline, CDR1 is SNHLY, CDR2 FYNNEI. In DNA form, the CDR3 reads TGTGCCAGCAGTGAAGGTGTAGGGGCTGAAGCTTTCTTT. This translates into CASSEGVGAEAFF. The full variable domain, rest sourced from reference TRBV2 and TRBJ1-1, is EPEVTQTPSHQVTQMGQEVILRCVPISNHLYFYWYRQILGQKVEFLVSFYNNEISEKSEIFDDQFSVERPDGSNFTLKIRSTKLEDSAMYFCASSEGVGAEAFFGQGTRLTVV.

The count of this clone is one. This chain joins TRBV11-2 and TRBJ2-1; D uncertain. CDR1 is SGHAT and CDR2 is FQNNGV in the germline V gene. The V end was cut by 0 bases, the J end by 7 bases, with 7 bases between. The CDR3 length is 13 residues. The CDR3 region is CASSLDSRNEQFF. The CDR3 DNA sequence: TGTGCCAGCAGCTTAGATTCTAGGAATGAGCAGTTCTTC.

The V and J genes are TRBV10-3 and TRBJ2-7, with 11 bases fitting TRBD1. The CDR3 consists of 14 residues. V lost 7 bases, J lost 0 bases, and 2 bases stayed unmatched. The germline V gene encodes CDR1 ENHRY and CDR2 SYGVKD. CDR3 sequence reads: CAITGTGGSYEQYF. CDR3 in DNA: TGTGCCATCACCGGGACAGGGGGCTCCTACGAGCAGTACTTC.

J is TRBJ2-5 and V is TRBV30, with TRBD1 identical over 7 bases. Germline loops: CDR1 GTSNPN, CDR2 SVGIG (reference sequence). The CDR3 extends over 13 amino acids. V was pared by 3 bases and J by 5 bases, with 6 bases of the junction left unmatched. Written as DNA, the CDR3 is TGTGCCTGGAGGCGACAGGGTCGGGAGACCCAGTACTTC. Protein: CAWRRQGRETQYF.